These 25 T cell receptor beta chains were all obtained from the same sample, sequenced in a study of cytomegalovirus exposure and HLA in healthy donors. This PCR relied on a set of 60 Vbeta primers and 13 Jbeta primers. TCRdb's copy holds only in-frame clones and misses some; the assay was immunoSEQ multiplex PCR. In all, the sample yields more than 95,000 clones. The sample consisted of PBMCs. Receptor source: a man aged 30 to 39 in good health and CMV-seronegative.

The J gene is TRBJ2-6, the V gene TRBV5-4; TRBD2 is a possible D gene (5 bases). The V end was cut by 4 bases, the J end by 4 bases, with 12 bases between. Germline CDR1 reads SGHNT; CDR2 reads YYREEE (reference sequence). The CDR3 extends over 15 amino acids. CDR3 sequence: CASSPSTGGANVLTF. In nucleotides, the CDR3 is TGTGCCAGCAGCCCATCAACGGGAGGGGCCAACGTCCTGACTTTC.

The chain links TRBV4-2 to TRBJ1-4, with D perhaps matching TRBD1 (5 bases). The CDR3 is 14 amino acids. Trimming removed 1 base at V and 5 bases at J, with 8 bases between. CDR1 and CDR2 (germline): LGHNA, YNFKEQ. The CDR3 DNA is TGTGCCAGCAGCCAAGTCAGGACAAATGAAAAACTGTTTTTT. Amino acid sequence: CASSQVRTNEKLFF.

The chain carries TRBV30 and TRBJ2-1; D perhaps matches TRBD1 (8 bases). V was trimmed by 0 bases and J by 4 bases, leaving 25 bases between them. Germline V lookup: CDR1 GTSNPN, CDR2 SVGIG (reference sequence). The CDR3 loop spans 19 amino acids. In DNA, the CDR3 is TGTGCCTGGAGTGTACAGGGGGTCGGCGGGGCTAGCGGATACAATGAGCAGTTCTTC. As protein: CAWSVQGVGGASGYNEQFF.

The chain joins TRBV7-2 to TRBJ1-5, with a weak D call TRBD1 (5 bases). CDR3 size: 15 residues. The germline V and J ends were trimmed by 4 bases and 4 bases, with 14 bases remaining between them. The germline V gene has CDR1 SGHTA and CDR2 FQGNSA. The CDR3 region has the DNA TGTGCCAGCAGCTCATCTAGGGGCGAGAATCAGCCCCAGCATTTT. Translation: CASSSSRGENQPQHF.

To note about this clone: Other DNA sequences in this sample translate to the same CDR3. The chain uses TRBV5-1 and TRBJ2-5; D unclear. Trimming stripped 2 bases from V and 3 bases from J, with 14 bases between. From germline, CDR1 is SGHRS and CDR2 YFSETQ. This CDR3 is 15 amino acids long. As DNA, the CDR3 is TGCGCCAGCAGCTTCCTCCCCACGCCGGAAGAGACCCAGTACTTC. Translated: CASSFLPTPEETQYF. Full variable domain (rest looked up from reference TRBV5-1 and TRBJ2-5): KAGVTQTPRYLIKTRGQQVTLSCSPISGHRSVSWYQQTPGQGLQFLFEYFSETQRNKGNFPGRFSGRQFSNSRSEMNVSTLELGDSALYLCASSFLPTPEETQYFGPGTRLLVL.

The chain is built from TRBV29-1 and TRBJ2-1, with 8 bases matching TRBD2. The V and J ends lost 1 base and 13 bases, in that order; junction bases with no gene match: 12. The CDR3 totals 14 residues. Germline CDR1 and CDR2: SQVTM and ANQGSEA. The CDR3 protein is CSVEAKDREGIQFF. The CDR3 DNA is TGCAGCGTTGAAGCGAAGGACCGGGAGGGTATACAGTTCTTC.

This rearrangement joins TRBV28 to TRBJ1-5, with TRBD1 as a possible D gene (6 bases). Germline V gives CDR1 MDHEN, CDR2 SYDVKM. The CDR3 sequence is 13 residues long. The ends were cut back, 6 bases at V and 7 bases at J, with 13 bases in the middle. CDR3 sequence reads: CASSNGGLQPQHF. The CDR3 DNA follows: TGTGCCAGCAGCAATGGGGGCTTGCAGCCCCAGCATTTT. Together with reference TRBV28 and TRBJ1-5, the CDR3 gives the full variable domain: DVKVTQSSRYLVKRTGEKVFLECVQDMDHENMFWYRQDPGLGLRLIYFSYDVKMKEKGDIPEGYSVSREKKERFSLILESASTNQTSMYLCASSNGGLQPQHFGDGTRLSIL.

The rearrangement joins TRBV14 to TRBJ2-7; tentatively, D is TRBD1 (5 bases). Germline values: CDR1 SGHDN, CDR2 FVKESK. The CDR3 length is 12 residues. V lost 1 base and J 12 bases, leaving 13 bases between the germline ends. The CDR3 sequence: CASSQGSRGAYF. The CDR3 bases are TGTGCCAGCAGCCAAGGGTCCCGTGGGGCGTACTTC.

This chain connects TRBV7-2 to TRBJ2-7; TRBD2 aligns across 8 bases. Trimming cost V 7 bases and J 6 bases; bases outside gene matches: 11. This CDR3 is built from 14 residues. Germline CDR1 reads SGHTA; CDR2 reads FQGNSA. The CDR3 sequence: CASTSPGLGAEQYF. Written as DNA, the CDR3 is TGTGCCAGCACATCACCGGGACTAGGGGCCGAGCAGTACTTC.

The CDR3 loop is CASSVTGVSYGYTF. The CDR3 nucleotides are TGTGCCAGCAGCGTGACAGGGGTCAGCTATGGCTACACCTTC. The chain links TRBV28 to TRBJ1-2; 8 bases are a match to TRBD1. Germline V gene sequence: CDR1 MDHEN, CDR2 SYDVKM. The V gene end was trimmed by 6 bases and the J gene end by 4 bases; junction bases not matched to a gene: 7. CDR3 length: 14 residues.

The chain joins TRBV9 to TRBJ2-6, with 11 bases fitting TRBD1. The CDR3 has 17 amino acids. J gave up 0 bases and V 4 bases, and 3 bases lay outside the gene matches. Germline CDR1 is SGDLS and CDR2 is YYNGEE. The CDR3 nucleotides are TGTGCCAGCAGCACCGGGACAGGGGGCTCTGGGGCCAACGTCCTGACTTTC. The encoded protein is CASSTGTGGSGANVLTF.

The J gene is TRBJ1-4, the V gene TRBV18, with D unclear. V dropped 6 bases and J dropped 3 bases, with 14 bases sitting between them. Per germline, CDR1 KGHSH and CDR2 LQKENI. CDR3 length: 15 amino acids. CDR3 region: CASSRQEVANEKLFF. The DNA for the CDR3 is TGTGCCAGCTCGCGCCAAGAGGTGGCTAATGAAAAACTGTTTTTT.

This chain connects TRBV6-5 to TRBJ2-1, with TRBD1 identical over 7 bases. The CDR3 is made up of 15 amino acids. J was trimmed by 9 bases and V by 5 bases; bases with no gene match: 13. Germline lookup yields CDR1 MNHEY and CDR2 SVGAGI. CDR3 region: CASSPVATGAGEQFF. DNA for the CDR3: TGTGCCAGCAGTCCCGTTGCCACAGGGGCGGGTGAGCAGTTCTTC.

The gene calls are TRBV29-1 and TRBJ1-3; D remains ambiguous. This CDR3 contains 15 residues. CDR1 is SQVTM, CDR2 ANQGSEA, per germline. Trimming cost V 0 bases and J 0 bases, with 9 bases left between them. The CDR3 DNA is TGCAGCGTTGAAGATGCTGACAACTCTGGAAACACCATATATTTT. As protein: CSVEDADNSGNTIYF.

Here the CDR3 DNA reads TGTGCCAGCAGCTCGGGCGGGTTCTGGGAGCAGTACTTC. Amino acids: CASSSGGFWEQYF. The rearrangement joins TRBV5-5 to TRBJ2-7; a weak D match, TRBD2 (5 bases). The CDR3 has 13 amino acids. V gave up 3 bases and J gave up 7 bases, with 14 bases separating them. Germline CDR1 SGHKS, CDR2 YYEKEE (reference sequence).

V is TRBV28 and J is TRBJ2-3, with 9 positions matching TRBD1. The length of the CDR3 is 15 residues. Germline V lookup: CDR1 MDHEN, CDR2 SYDVKM. The trim removed 3 bases at V and 4 bases at J, leaving 5 bases unmatched. The CDR3 reads CASSFPGQGADTQYF. The CDR3 DNA reads as TGTGCCAGCAGTTTTCCGGGACAGGGAGCAGATACGCAGTATTTT.

The chain couples TRBV10-1 to TRBJ2-7, with a possible D match to TRBD2 (6 bases). This CDR3 is built from 17 residues. Germline CDR1 is WNHNN and CDR2 is SYGVQD (reference sequence). Trimming removed 3 bases from V and 3 bases from J, with 21 bases in between. CDR3 protein: CASSEFTGGLTFYEQYF. The DNA of the CDR3 is TGCGCCAGCAGTGAATTCACCGGGGGTCTTACTTTCTACGAGCAGTACTTC.

The chain combines TRBV15 with TRBJ1-5; 7 bases agree with TRBD1. This CDR3 spans 15 amino acids. Germline V lookup: CDR1 LNHNV, CDR2 YYDKDF (reference sequence). V was clipped by 8 bases and J by 0 bases; unmatched bases: 7. CDR3 sequence: CATGDRILSNQPQHF. The CDR3 DNA reads TGTGCCACCGGGGACAGAATCCTTAGCAATCAGCCCCAGCATTTT.

The rearrangement uses TRBV7-2 and TRBJ2-7; 10 nucleotides agree with TRBD1. CDR3 size: 14 residues. V shed 5 bases and J 5 bases; nucleotides not matched to a gene: 6. CDR1 and CDR2 from the germline V gene are SGHTA and FQGNSA. The CDR3 DNA reads TGTGCCAGCAGCATGCGACAGGGGGCCAACGAGCAGTACTTC. Protein sequence: CASSMRQGANEQYF.

The rearrangement uses TRBV7-2 and TRBJ1-2, with D unclear. Germline-derived CDR1 and CDR2 are SGHTA and FQGNSA. V lost 3 bases, J lost 2 bases, and 7 bases lay in between. CDR3 length: 13 residues. This chain's CDR3 is CASSLTENYGYTF. In DNA, the CDR3 is TGTGCCAGCAGCTTGACGGAGAACTATGGCTACACCTTC.

V is TRBV14 and J is TRBJ2-7; D remains ambiguous. V was trimmed by 2 bases and J by 5 bases, leaving 4 bases between them. CDR1 is SGHDN, CDR2 FVKESK, per germline. There are 11 residues in the CDR3. The CDR3 nucleotides read TGTGCCAGCAGCCAAACAGACGAGCAGTACTTC. As protein: CASSQTDEQYF. The complete variable domain, with remaining parts taken from reference TRBV14 and TRBJ2-7, reads EAGVTQFPSHSVIEKGQTVTLRCDPISGHDNLYWYRRVMGKEIKFLLHFVKESKQDESGMPNNRFLAERTGGTYSTLKVQPAELEDSGVYFCASSQTDEQYFGPGTRLTVT.

CDR3 in DNA: TGTGCCAGCAGCATGACAGGGCTACAAGAGACCCAGTACTTC. It encodes CASSMTGLQETQYF. V usage is TRBV5-4 and J usage is TRBJ2-5, with 7 bases aligning to TRBD1. The germline gives CDR1 SGHNT, CDR2 YYREEE (reference sequence). V was pared by 4 bases and J by 2 bases, with 5 bases of the junction left unmatched. The CDR3 consists of 14 residues.

The V gene is TRBV4-1, the J gene TRBJ2-1; D may be TRBD2 (5 bases). V lost 4 bases and J 9 bases, leaving 19 bases between the germline ends. The germline V gene encodes CDR1 MGHRA and CDR2 YSYEKL. CDR3 length: 15 residues. The CDR3 nucleotides read TGCGCCAGCAGCCCCCTTCCTAGCCTAACGGCTGAGCAGTTCTTC. Translating gives CASSPLPSLTAEQFF.

V usage is TRBV28 and J usage is TRBJ1-5; 8 bases match TRBD1. Germline lookup yields CDR1 MDHEN and CDR2 SYDVKM. The CDR3 is 15 amino acids. With 8 bases clipped from V and 6 bases from J, the junction kept 12 bases outside the gene matches. CDR3 coding DNA: TGTGCCAGCCCTGGCAGGGGGCGGATGGGTCAGCCCCAGCATTTT. It yields the protein CASPGRGRMGQPQHF.

The V and J genes are TRBV4-1 and TRBJ2-1; 9 bases align to TRBD1. The V gene's germline CDR1 is MGHRA and CDR2 YSYEKL. The CDR3 spans 15 residues. With 1 base clipped from V and 7 bases from J, the junction kept 5 bases outside the gene matches. CDR3 region: CASSQGQGGRNEQFF. The CDR3 nucleotides read TGCGCCAGCAGCCAAGGACAGGGGGGCAGGAATGAGCAGTTCTTC.